The source of this T cell receptor (beta chain) is a study of CD4 T cells in relation to SARS-CoV-2 and coronaviruses. V shed 2 bases and J shed 4 bases, with 14 bases lying between them. The CDR3 consists of 15 residues. In germline, CDR1 is MNHEY, CDR2 SVGAGI. Deep TCR-beta sequencing used DNA from uncultured naive and memory CD4+ T cells. The data were produced by immunoSEQ multiplex PCR, yet TCRdb's version contains in-frame clones alone and is incomplete. Of 50,000 to 65,000 clones in the sample, under 95% are singletons; the top ten hold around 0.4%. Sequencing was performed on naive CD4+ T cells from PBMCs. Described subset: naive CD4+ T cells isolated by negative enrichment. This clonotype originated in an adult with COVID-19. The chain carries TRBV6-5 and TRBJ2-5; D might be TRBD1 or TRBD2, each matching 5 bases. This CDR3 reads CASSYAWQGRETQYF. CDR3 nucleotide sequence: TGTGCCAGCAGTTACGCGTGGCAGGGACGAGAGACCCAGTACTTC.